Shown below are 32 T cell receptor beta chains from a single sample sequenced in a study of shared clonotypes between healthy human individuals. The protocol was immunoSEQ multiplex PCR, while the TCRdb copy is restricted to in-frame clones and leaves out a portion. The sample includes some 2,400,000 clones, 90% to 96% seen only once; the top ten take approximately 0.13%. Sequencing was carried out using naive CD4+ T cells sorted from blood. This sample's subset: CD45RA+ positively selected. The source of these receptors is a young man in good health.

CDR3: CASSRDHNTGELFF. The CDR3 DNA reads TGCGCCAGCAGCCGGGACCATAACACCGGGGAGCTGTTTTTT. The chain links TRBV10-1 to TRBJ2-2, with D possibly being TRBD1 or TRBD2 (5 bases each). Germline V gene data show CDR1 as WNHNN and CDR2 as SYGVQD (reference sequence). The ends were cut back, 6 bases at V and 2 bases at J, with 10 bases in the middle. The CDR3 sequence is 14 residues long.

The J gene is TRBJ2-7, the V gene TRBV6-6; D might be TRBD1 or TRBD2, each matching 5 bases. Germline V gene lookup returns CDR1 MNHNY and CDR2 SVGAGI (reference sequence). Trimming left V 0 bases short and J 2 bases short, with 11 bases between. The CDR3 is 15 amino acids. The CDR3 region is CASSYSGTTTYEQYF. The CDR3 DNA sequence: TGTGCCAGCAGTTACTCGGGGACCACCACCTACGAGCAGTACTTC.

The J gene is TRBJ2-1, the V gene TRBV28; a weak D match, TRBD1 (6 bases). Germline V lookup: CDR1 MDHEN, CDR2 SYDVKM. The V and J ends lost 6 bases and 1 base respectively, with 10 bases between them. The CDR3 is 14 residues long. This CDR3 is CASSPQGSYNEQFF. CDR3 in DNA: TGTGCCAGCAGCCCTCAGGGGTCCTACAATGAGCAGTTCTTC.

As regards this clone: Other DNA sequences in this sample translate to the same CDR3. The rearrangement links TRBV5-6 to TRBJ2-2; 8 positions agree with TRBD2. Germline trimming cut 4 bases from V and 5 bases from J; bases unmatched to any gene: 7. This CDR3 is 15 amino acids long. The germline V gene has CDR1 SGHDT and CDR2 YYEEEE. For the CDR3, the DNA is TGTGCCAGCAGCCCGAGCGGGAGAGGGACCGGGGAGCTGTTTTTT. Translation: CASSPSGRGTGELFF. Full variable domain (missing parts from reference TRBV5-6 and TRBJ2-2): DAGVTQSPTHLIKTRGQQVTLRCSPKSGHDTVSWYQQALGQGPQFIFQYYEEEERQRGNFPDRFSGHQFPNYSSELNVNALLLGDSALYLCASSPSGRGTGELFFGEGSRLTVL.

This clone was seen only once. The chain uses TRBV5-4 and TRBJ1-6; possible D gene TRBD1, 5 bases. CDR1 SGHNT and CDR2 YYREEE come from the germline V gene (reference sequence). The CDR3 has 14 amino acids. V lost 0 bases to trimming and J lost 10 bases, with 11 bases between them. The CDR3 protein is CASSLGQGWSPLHF. The CDR3 region has the DNA TGTGCCAGCAGCTTGGGGCAGGGCTGGTCACCCCTCCACTTT.

This sequence joins TRBV5-1 and TRBJ1-3; 12 nucleotides line up with TRBD1. J lost 0 bases, V lost 1 base, and 14 bases had no gene match. CDR1 SGHRS and CDR2 YFSETQ come from the germline V gene. The CDR3 extends over 21 amino acids. As DNA, the CDR3 is TGCGCCAGCAGCTTGATGGGCCTTGGGACAGGGGGCACCTCCTCTGGAAACACCATATATTTT. Residues: CASSLMGLGTGGTSSGNTIYF.

The gene calls are TRBV10-3 and TRBJ2-3; TRBD2 is a possible D gene (6 bases). Trimming stripped 0 bases from V and 0 bases from J, with 13 bases between. The germline gives CDR1 ENHRY, CDR2 SYGVKD. This CDR3 spans 17 amino acids. CDR3 coding DNA: TGTGCCATCAGTGAGTCTCTGGACTACCCTAGCACAGATACGCAGTATTTT. It is translated as CAISESLDYPSTDTQYF.

V usage is TRBV11-3 and J usage is TRBJ1-1; unclear D gene. CDR1 and CDR2 (germline): SGHNT, YENEEA. Trimming stripped 5 bases from V and 8 bases from J, with 12 bases between. This CDR3 contains 12 residues. CDR3 loop: CASSATGGEAFF. The CDR3 region has the DNA TGTGCCAGCAGCGCGACGGGAGGGGAAGCTTTCTTT.

The V gene is TRBV7-8, the J gene TRBJ2-5; maybe TRBD2 (6 bases). The germline gives CDR1 SGHVS, CDR2 FQNEAQ. This CDR3 comprises 16 residues. Trimming removed 5 bases at V and 1 base at J, with 17 bases between. Here the CDR3 reads CASSLQLWEVQETQYF. The CDR3 bases are TGTGCCAGCAGCCTCCAGTTATGGGAGGTCCAAGAGACCCAGTACTTC.

This chain links TRBV4-2 with TRBJ2-3; D possibly corresponds to TRBD2 (5 bases). Germline V gives CDR1 LGHNA, CDR2 YNFKEQ. The CDR3 runs to 15 residues. Deletions cut 4 bases from V and 3 bases from J, with 14 bases between. CDR3 coding DNA: TGTGCCAGCAGCCCCCGGGGTTTTGGGACAGATACGCAGTATTTT. Translating gives CASSPRGFGTDTQYF.

Note on this clone: Different DNA sequences within this sample yield the same CDR3. V usage is TRBV6-5 and J usage is TRBJ1-4; no firm D call. The CDR3 is 14 residues long. Germline V gene lookup returns CDR1 MNHEY and CDR2 SVGAGI. Trimming stripped 0 bases from V and 4 bases from J, with 6 bases between. The CDR3, as DNA: TGTGCCAGCAGTTACTCCGGGATTAATGAAAAACTGTTTTTT. Its translation: CASSYSGINEKLFF.

The V call is TRBV9, the J call TRBJ2-5; 7 bases are a match to TRBD1. This CDR3 region has 14 residues. Germline CDR1 and CDR2: SGDLS and YYNGEE. The V gene end was trimmed by 4 bases and the J gene end by 5 bases; junction bases not matched to a gene: 8. DNA for the CDR3: TGTGCCAGCAGCATCCGGGACAGCAGGGAGACCCAGTACTTC. Translated: CASSIRDSRETQYF.

J is TRBJ1-6 and V is TRBV30; a weak D match, TRBD1 (5 bases). CDR1 is GTSNPN and CDR2 is SVGIG in the germline V gene (reference sequence). The V and J ends lost 1 base and 7 bases respectively, with 11 bases between them. The CDR3 contains 14 residues. CDR3 region: CAWSEGTRNSPLHF. DNA of the CDR3: TGTGCCTGGAGTGAGGGGACCCGGAATTCACCCCTCCACTTT.

The chain links TRBV5-1 to TRBJ2-2; tentative D call: TRBD1 (5 bases). Germline assignment: CDR1 SGHRS and CDR2 YFSETQ. The CDR3 spans 13 residues. Trimming removed 7 bases from V and 4 bases from J, with 11 bases in between. CDR3: CASCFQGTGELFF. In DNA, the CDR3 is TGCGCCAGCTGTTTCCAGGGCACCGGGGAGCTGTTTTTT.

This chain uses TRBV7-2 with TRBJ2-6; the D is unclear. The germline V gene encodes CDR1 SGHTA and CDR2 FQGNSA. CDR3 size: 14 residues. Trimming removed 11 bases at V and 2 bases at J, with 13 bases between. CDR3 sequence: CALSLQAGANVLTF. The CDR3 DNA is TGTGCCCTCTCTTTGCAGGCTGGGGCCAACGTCCTGACTTTC.

The chain combines TRBV30 with TRBJ2-2; D possibly corresponds to TRBD2 (7 bases). Germline CDR1 is GTSNPN and CDR2 is SVGIG (reference sequence). The CDR3 is 15 residues long. The germline V and J ends were trimmed by 3 bases and 6 bases, with 17 bases remaining between them. The CDR3 region has the DNA TGTGCCTGGAGCCGCCGAACGGGGGGCTCCGGGGAGCTGTTTTTT. Protein sequence: CAWSRRTGGSGELFF.

Turning to this clone: Distinct nucleotide sequences in the sample also encode this CDR3. The chain carries TRBV6-5 and TRBJ1-2; D is ambiguous. The CDR3 is made up of 12 amino acids. Germline V lookup: CDR1 MNHEY, CDR2 SVGAGI. V dropped 3 bases and J dropped 6 bases, with 8 bases sitting between them. In DNA, the CDR3 is TGTGCCAGCAGTTATTCGGGTGATGGCTACACCTTC. It is translated as CASSYSGDGYTF.

This chain joins TRBV19 and TRBJ1-5; D call uncertain. Germline loops: CDR1 LNHDA, CDR2 SQIVND (reference sequence). This CDR3 is 14 amino acids long. V was cut by 1 base and J by 12 bases, with 16 bases left in between. The CDR3 DNA reads TGTGCCAGTAGTATAGTGTCTTTTGAGCGGGTCCAGCATTTT. It specifies CASSIVSFERVQHF.

A single count supports this clone. The chain combines TRBV4-1 with TRBJ1-1; TRBD1 agrees at 7 bases. V was clipped by 4 bases and J by 5 bases; unmatched bases: 10. The germline V gene encodes CDR1 MGHRA and CDR2 YSYEKL. The CDR3 totals 15 residues. CDR3 in amino acids: CASSRTGLTDTEAFF. The CDR3 nucleotides read TGCGCCAGCAGCCGGACAGGATTAACCGATACTGAAGCTTTCTTT.

The V gene is TRBV18, the J gene TRBJ2-1, with 7 bases matching TRBD1. CDR3 length: 14 residues. The germline CDR1 and CDR2 sequences are KGHSH and LQKENI. After removal of 1 base from V and 8 bases from J, the junction contained 5 bases not matched to a gene. CDR3 coding DNA: TGTGCCAGCTCACCACTCACAGGGGTGGATGAGCAGTTCTTC. Its protein is CASSPLTGVDEQFF.

A note on this clone: The same CDR3 is also encoded by other DNA sequences in this sample. This chain connects TRBV6-5 to TRBJ1-2, with 10 bases lining up with TRBD1. The V segment lost 1 base and the J segment 8 bases; nucleotides outside the gene matches: 4. CDR1 and CDR2 from the germline V gene are MNHEY and SVGAGI. The CDR3 extends over 14 amino acids. This CDR3 reads CASSYLTGGDGYTF. The DNA for the CDR3 is TGTGCCAGCAGTTACTTGACAGGGGGCGACGGCTACACCTTC.

Worth noting for this clone: Different DNA sequences within this sample yield the same CDR3. This chain joins TRBV7-9 and TRBJ1-3; D remains unclear. CDR3 length equals 15 residues. CDR1 SEHNR and CDR2 FQNEAQ come from the germline V gene (reference sequence). V gave up 4 bases and J gave up 0 bases, with 10 bases separating them. The CDR3 is CASSSRGSSGNTIYF. The CDR3 coding sequence is TGTGCCAGCAGCTCCCGGGGTTCCTCTGGAAACACCATATATTTT.

V usage is TRBV19 and J usage is TRBJ2-5, with D possibly TRBD1 on 6 matching bases. Germline CDR1 and CDR2: LNHDA and SQIVND (reference sequence). The CDR3 loop spans 13 amino acids. V lost 3 bases and J 4 bases, leaving 9 bases between the germline ends. For the CDR3, the DNA is TGTGCCAGTAGTATTTTAGGGGGAGAGACCCAGTACTTC. This encodes CASSILGGETQYF.

The chain combines TRBV4-3 with TRBJ2-3, with unresolved D. Germline-derived CDR1 and CDR2 are LGHNA and YSLEER. Trimming shortened V by 1 base and J by 2 bases, and 13 bases separated the two germline ends. The CDR3 is 16 amino acids. DNA of the CDR3: TGCGCCAGCAGCCAAGGGATAGTAACCTCCACAGATACGCAGTATTTT. It encodes CASSQGIVTSTDTQYF.

This chain connects TRBV4-1 to TRBJ2-7; no firm D call. The V end was cut by 4 bases, the J end by 0 bases, with 10 bases between. Germline assignment: CDR1 MGHRA and CDR2 YSYEKL. This CDR3 spans 14 amino acids. For the CDR3, the DNA is TGCGCCAGCAGCCTTGGTCCCACCTCCTACGAGCAGTACTTC. This gives the protein CASSLGPTSYEQYF.

The rearrangement links TRBV5-4 to TRBJ2-5; D is perhaps TRBD1 or TRBD2 (6 bases each). From germline, CDR1 is SGHNT and CDR2 YYREEE (reference sequence). Between the trimmed V and J ends, which lost 3 bases and 5 bases, there was a span of 17 bases. This CDR3 region has 15 residues. The CDR3 loop is CASSSGPGARETQYF. Written as DNA, the CDR3 is TGTGCCAGCAGCTCCGGCCCGGGGGCGCGTGAGACCCAGTACTTC.

V is TRBV14 and J is TRBJ2-6; D is perhaps TRBD1 (5 bases). Germline V gene data show CDR1 as SGHDN and CDR2 as FVKESK. CDR3 length: 21 amino acids. Trimming shortened V by 1 base and J by 0 bases, and 22 bases separated the two germline ends. DNA for the CDR3: TGTGCCAGCAGCCAAGGAATGGCCCAGGGCGCTTCCTTCTCTGGGGCCAACGTCCTGACTTTC. Amino acid sequence: CASSQGMAQGASFSGANVLTF.

The chain recombines TRBV18 with TRBJ1-1; possible D gene TRBD1, 6 bases. The V gene lost 6 bases and the J gene lost 6 bases, with 20 bases spanning the gap. The CDR3 runs to 15 residues. Germline CDR1 reads KGHSH; CDR2 reads LQKENI. The CDR3 loop reads CASSGAGALSAEAFF. The CDR3 DNA follows: TGTGCCAGCTCGGGGGCAGGGGCTCTGAGCGCTGAAGCTTTCTTT.

The chain recombines TRBV6-1 with TRBJ2-2; 8 positions match TRBD1. V dropped 10 bases and J dropped 3; count of bases not matched to a gene: 4. The germline V gene has CDR1 MNHNS and CDR2 SASEGT. This CDR3 has 13 residues. CDR3 coding DNA: TGTGCCACCCAGGGGGCTTACACCGGGGAGCTGTTTTTT. This codes for CATQGAYTGELFF.

This clone was detected only once. The chain is built from TRBV19 and TRBJ1-6; perhaps TRBD1 as D (6 bases). V lost 5 bases, J lost 7 bases, and 15 bases lay in between. The length of the CDR3 is 15 residues. Germline V gives CDR1 LNHDA, CDR2 SQIVND (reference sequence). In DNA, the CDR3 is TGTGCCAGTAGTGATTCTGGGACAATAAATTCACCCCTCCACTTT. Its translation is CASSDSGTINSPLHF.

The V gene is TRBV5-1, the J gene TRBJ1-4; D might be TRBD1 (5 bases). Trimming pared 2 bases from V and 8 bases from J, leaving 19 bases between. Germline V lookup: CDR1 SGHRS, CDR2 YFSETQ. The CDR3 extends over 16 amino acids. The CDR3: CASSFVFGQGGEKLFF. The CDR3 DNA reads as TGCGCCAGCAGCTTTGTATTTGGGCAGGGTGGCGAAAAACTGTTTTTT. The entire variable domain, with the rest obtained from reference TRBV5-1 and TRBJ1-4, is as follows: KAGVTQTPRYLIKTRGQQVTLSCSPISGHRSVSWYQQTPGQGLQFLFEYFSETQRNKGNFPGRFSGRQFSNSRSEMNVSTLELGDSALYLCASSFVFGQGGEKLFFGSGTQLSVL.

This chain links TRBV5-1 with TRBJ1-1; D not certain. The CDR3 is made up of 15 amino acids. The ends were cut back, 4 bases at V and 3 bases at J, with 16 bases in the middle. The germline CDR1 and CDR2 sequences are SGHRS and YFSETQ. The CDR3 is CASSPDLWRDTEAFF. As DNA, the CDR3 is TGCGCCAGCAGCCCGGACCTGTGGAGGGACACTGAAGCTTTCTTT. The whole variable domain, filled in from reference TRBV5-1 and TRBJ1-1, reads KAGVTQTPRYLIKTRGQQVTLSCSPISGHRSVSWYQQTPGQGLQFLFEYFSETQRNKGNFPGRFSGRQFSNSRSEMNVSTLELGDSALYLCASSPDLWRDTEAFFGQGTRLTVV.